This record looks at one T cell receptor beta chain sequence and its context. The antigen remains undetermined. Germline loops: CDR1 SGHVS, CDR2 FQNEAQ. V shed 5 bases and J shed 4 bases, with 20 bases lying between them. The CDR3 has 16 residues. Repertoires were generated with immunoSEQ multiplex PCR, while TCRdb's copy carries only in-frame clones and drops some. The sample carries 75,000 to 100,000 clones, 80% to 85% recorded once. This entry is derived from a study of radiotherapy plus CTLA-4 blockade in lung cancer. Study as a whole: Objective responses were seen in 18% of patients, disease control in over 25%.

Lung cancer patients with chemo-refractory metastatic non-small-cell disease were given focal radiation plus CTLA-4 blockade with ipilimumab. Study results and limitations: Increased serum interferon-beta after radiation also reportedly predicted response strongly. TCR clones of tumor origin grew in blood after radiotherapy plus ipilimumab.

The sample in question was peripheral blood, obtained from a patient treated with radiotherapy plus ipilimumab. The chain recombines TRBV7-8 with TRBJ1-1, with a weak D call TRBD1 (6 bases). This sequence originates from a human donor with non-small cell lung cancer who had a partial response to radiotherapy plus ipilimumab. CDR3 sequence (DNA): TGTGCCAGCAGCAAAGAGGGGTGGGGGCGGGTCACTGAAGCTTTCTTT. This encodes CASSKEGWGRVTEAFF.